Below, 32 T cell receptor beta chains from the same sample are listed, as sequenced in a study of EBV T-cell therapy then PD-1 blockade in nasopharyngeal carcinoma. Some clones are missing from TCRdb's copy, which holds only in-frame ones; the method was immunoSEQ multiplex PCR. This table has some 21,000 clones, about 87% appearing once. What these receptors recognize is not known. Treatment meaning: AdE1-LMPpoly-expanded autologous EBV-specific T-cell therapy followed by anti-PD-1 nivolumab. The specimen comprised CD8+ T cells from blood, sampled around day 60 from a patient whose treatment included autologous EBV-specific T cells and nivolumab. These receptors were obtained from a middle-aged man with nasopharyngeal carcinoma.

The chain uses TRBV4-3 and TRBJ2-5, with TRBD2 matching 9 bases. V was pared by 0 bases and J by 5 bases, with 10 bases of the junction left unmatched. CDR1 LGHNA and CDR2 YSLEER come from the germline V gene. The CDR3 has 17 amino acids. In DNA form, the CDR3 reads TGCGCCAGCAGCCAAGATGGGGGCGGGGGGGCCTTGGAGACCCAGTACTTC. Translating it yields CASSQDGGGGALETQYF.

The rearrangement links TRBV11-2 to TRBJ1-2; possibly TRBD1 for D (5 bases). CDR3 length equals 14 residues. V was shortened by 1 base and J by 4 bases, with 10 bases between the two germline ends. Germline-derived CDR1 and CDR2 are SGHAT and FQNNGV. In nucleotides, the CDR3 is TGTGCCAGCAGCTTAGCTCTTGGGACCTATGGCTACACCTTC. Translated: CASSLALGTYGYTF.

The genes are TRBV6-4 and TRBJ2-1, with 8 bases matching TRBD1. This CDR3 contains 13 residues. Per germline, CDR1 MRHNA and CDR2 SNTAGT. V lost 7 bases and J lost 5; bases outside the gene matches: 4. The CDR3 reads CASIDRGHNEQFF. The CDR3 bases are TGTGCCAGCATCGACAGGGGCCACAATGAGCAGTTCTTC.

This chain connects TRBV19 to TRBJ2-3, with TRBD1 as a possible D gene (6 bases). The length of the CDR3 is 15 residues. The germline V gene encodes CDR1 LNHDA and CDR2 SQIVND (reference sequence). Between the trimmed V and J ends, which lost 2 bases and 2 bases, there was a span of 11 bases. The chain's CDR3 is CASSILPGVTDTQYF. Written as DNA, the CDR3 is TGTGCCAGTAGTATACTCCCAGGGGTCACAGATACGCAGTATTTT.

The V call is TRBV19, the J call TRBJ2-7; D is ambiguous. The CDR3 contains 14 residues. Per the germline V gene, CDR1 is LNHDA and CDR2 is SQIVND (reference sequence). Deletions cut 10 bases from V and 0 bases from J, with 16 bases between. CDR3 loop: CATRDVQSSYEQYF. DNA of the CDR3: TGTGCCACTCGCGACGTGCAGAGCTCCTACGAGCAGTACTTC.

The CDR3 DNA reads as TGTGCCAGCAGTGAAATAGCGGGGGGCCCTCCAGATACGCAGTATTTT. It specifies CASSEIAGGPPDTQYF. V and J are TRBV6-4 and TRBJ2-3, with 10 positions matching TRBD2. Trimming cost V 3 bases and J 4 bases; bases outside gene matches: 7. This CDR3 spans 16 amino acids. Germline CDR1 MRHNA, CDR2 SNTAGT.

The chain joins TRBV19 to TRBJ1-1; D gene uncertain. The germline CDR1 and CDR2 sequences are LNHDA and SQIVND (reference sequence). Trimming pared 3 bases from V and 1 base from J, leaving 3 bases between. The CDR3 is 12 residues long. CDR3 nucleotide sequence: TGTGCCAGTAGTATGGAGAACACTGAAGCTTTCTTT. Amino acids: CASSMENTEAFF.

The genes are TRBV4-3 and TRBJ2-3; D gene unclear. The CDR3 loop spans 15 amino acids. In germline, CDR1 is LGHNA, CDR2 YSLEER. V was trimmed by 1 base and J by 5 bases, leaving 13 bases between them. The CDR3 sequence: CASSQVAGSEDTQYF. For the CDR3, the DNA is TGCGCCAGCAGCCAAGTCGCCGGGTCGGAAGATACGCAGTATTTT.

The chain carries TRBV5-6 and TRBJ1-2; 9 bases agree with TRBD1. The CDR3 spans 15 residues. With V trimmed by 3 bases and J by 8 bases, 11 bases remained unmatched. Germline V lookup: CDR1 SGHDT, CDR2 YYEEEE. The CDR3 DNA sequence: TGTGCCAGCAGCTACCGGGACAGGGATCGATGGGGCTACACCTTC. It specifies CASSYRDRDRWGYTF.

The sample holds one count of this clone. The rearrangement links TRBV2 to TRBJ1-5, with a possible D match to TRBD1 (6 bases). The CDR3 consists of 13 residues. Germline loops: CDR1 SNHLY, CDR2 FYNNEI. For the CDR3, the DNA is TGTGGCAGTGGACAGTATAGCAATCAGCCCCAGCATTTT. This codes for CGSGQYSNQPQHF.

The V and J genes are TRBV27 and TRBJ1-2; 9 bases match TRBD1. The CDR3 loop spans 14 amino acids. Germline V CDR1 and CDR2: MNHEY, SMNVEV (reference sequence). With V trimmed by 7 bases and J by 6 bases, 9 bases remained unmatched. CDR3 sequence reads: CASTQGAGGNGYTF. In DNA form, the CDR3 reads TGTGCCAGCACACAGGGGGCTGGCGGGAATGGCTACACCTTC.

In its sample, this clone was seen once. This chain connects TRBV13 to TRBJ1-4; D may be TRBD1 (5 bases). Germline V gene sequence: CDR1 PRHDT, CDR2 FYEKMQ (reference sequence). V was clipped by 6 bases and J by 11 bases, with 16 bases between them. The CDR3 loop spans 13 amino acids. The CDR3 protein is CASSFSGLQKLFF. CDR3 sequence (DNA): TGTGCCAGCAGTTTCTCGGGACTCCAGAAACTGTTTTTT.

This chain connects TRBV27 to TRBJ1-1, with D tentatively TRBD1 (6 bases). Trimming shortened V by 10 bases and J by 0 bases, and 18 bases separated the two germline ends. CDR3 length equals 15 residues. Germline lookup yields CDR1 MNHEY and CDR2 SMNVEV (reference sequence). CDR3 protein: CATHVGHRVNTEAFF. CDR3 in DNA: TGTGCCACCCATGTGGGACACCGAGTGAACACTGAAGCTTTCTTT.

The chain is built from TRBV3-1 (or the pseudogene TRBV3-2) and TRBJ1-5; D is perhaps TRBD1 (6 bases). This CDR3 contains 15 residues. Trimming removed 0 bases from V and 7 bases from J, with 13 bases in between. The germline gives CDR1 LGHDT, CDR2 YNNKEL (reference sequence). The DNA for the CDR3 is TGTGCCAGCAGCCAAGATTGGGGGGCTGGGCAGCCCCAGCATTTT. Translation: CASSQDWGAGQPQHF.

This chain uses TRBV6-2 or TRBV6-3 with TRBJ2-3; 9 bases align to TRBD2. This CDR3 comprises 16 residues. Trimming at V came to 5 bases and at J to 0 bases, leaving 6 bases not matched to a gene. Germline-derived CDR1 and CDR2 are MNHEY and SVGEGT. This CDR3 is CASSQTSGDSTDTQYF. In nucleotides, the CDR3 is TGTGCCAGCAGTCAGACTAGCGGAGATAGCACAGATACGCAGTATTTT.

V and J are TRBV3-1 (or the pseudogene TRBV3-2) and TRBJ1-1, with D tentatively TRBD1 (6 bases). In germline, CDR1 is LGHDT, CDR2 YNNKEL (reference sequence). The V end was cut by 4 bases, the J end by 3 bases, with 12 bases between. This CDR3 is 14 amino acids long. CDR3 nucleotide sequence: TGTGCCAGCAGCCCAGTGTACAGGGACACTGAAGCTTTCTTT. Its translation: CASSPVYRDTEAFF.

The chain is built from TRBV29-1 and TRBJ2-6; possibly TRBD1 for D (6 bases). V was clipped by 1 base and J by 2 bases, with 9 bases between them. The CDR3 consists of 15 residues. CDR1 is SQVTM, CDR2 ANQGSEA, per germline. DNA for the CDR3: TGCAGCGTTGAAGTGGGGGCCACTGGGGCCAACGTCCTGACTTTC. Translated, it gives CSVEVGATGANVLTF. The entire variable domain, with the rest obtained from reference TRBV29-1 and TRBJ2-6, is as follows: SAVISQKPSRDICQRGTSLTIQCQVDSQVTMMFWYRQQPGQSLTLIATANQGSEATYESGFVIDKFPISRPNLTFSTLTVSNMSPEDSSIYLCSVEVGATGANVLTFGAGSRLTVL.

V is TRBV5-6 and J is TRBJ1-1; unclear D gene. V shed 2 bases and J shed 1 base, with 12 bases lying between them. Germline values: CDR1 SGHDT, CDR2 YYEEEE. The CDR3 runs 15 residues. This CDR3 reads CASSFAWSPNTEAFF. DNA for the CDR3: TGTGCCAGCAGCTTCGCTTGGTCCCCGAACACTGAAGCTTTCTTT.

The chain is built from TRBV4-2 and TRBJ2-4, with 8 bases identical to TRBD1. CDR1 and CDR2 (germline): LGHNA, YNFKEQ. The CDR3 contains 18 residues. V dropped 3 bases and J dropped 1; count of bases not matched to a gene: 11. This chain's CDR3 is CASSQGQVGVAAKNIQYF. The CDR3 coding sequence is TGTGCCAGCAGCCAGGGACAGGTGGGGGTGGCGGCCAAAAACATTCAGTACTTC.

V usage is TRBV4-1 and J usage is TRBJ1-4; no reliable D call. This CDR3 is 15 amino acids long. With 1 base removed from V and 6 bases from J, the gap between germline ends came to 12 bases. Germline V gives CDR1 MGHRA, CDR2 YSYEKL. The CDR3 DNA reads TGCGCCAGCAGCCAAGGTCAAGGTAGGGATGAAAAACTGTTTTTT. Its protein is CASSQGQGRDEKLFF.

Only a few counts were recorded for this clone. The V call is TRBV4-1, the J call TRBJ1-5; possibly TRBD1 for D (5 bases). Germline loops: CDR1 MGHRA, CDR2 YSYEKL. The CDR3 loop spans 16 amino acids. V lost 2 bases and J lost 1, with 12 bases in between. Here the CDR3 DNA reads TGCGCCAGCAGCCAATGGGGATCAGGGAGCAATCAGCCCCAGCATTTT. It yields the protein CASSQWGSGSNQPQHF.

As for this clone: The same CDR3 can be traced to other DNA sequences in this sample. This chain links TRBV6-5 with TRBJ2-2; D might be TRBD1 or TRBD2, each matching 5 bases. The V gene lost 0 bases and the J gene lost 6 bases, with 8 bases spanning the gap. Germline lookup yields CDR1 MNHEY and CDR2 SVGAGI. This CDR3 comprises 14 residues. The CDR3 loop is CASSYSTGPGELFF. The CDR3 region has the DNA TGTGCCAGCAGTTACTCGACGGGGCCCGGGGAGCTGTTTTTT.

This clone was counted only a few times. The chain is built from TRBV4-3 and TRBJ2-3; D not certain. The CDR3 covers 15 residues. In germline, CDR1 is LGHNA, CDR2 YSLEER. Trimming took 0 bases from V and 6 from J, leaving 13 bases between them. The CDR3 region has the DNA TGCGCCAGCAGCCAAGATCCAAAGGGCCCCGATACGCAGTATTTT. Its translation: CASSQDPKGPDTQYF.

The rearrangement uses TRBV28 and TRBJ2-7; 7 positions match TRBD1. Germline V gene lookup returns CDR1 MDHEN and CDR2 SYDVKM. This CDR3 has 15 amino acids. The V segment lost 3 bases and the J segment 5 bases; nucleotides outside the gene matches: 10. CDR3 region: CASSLDDRDIDEQYF. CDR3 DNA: TGTGCCAGCAGTTTGGACGACAGGGATATTGACGAGCAGTACTTC.

In DNA, the CDR3 is TGTGCCAGCGGAGGGTTCCACAGGGGCTACGGGCAGCCCCAGCATTTT. Its translation is CASGGFHRGYGQPQHF. The V and J genes are TRBV2 and TRBJ1-5; TRBD1 aligns across 7 bases. This CDR3 has 16 residues. Germline loops: CDR1 SNHLY, CDR2 FYNNEI. J gave up 7 bases and V 8 bases, and 17 bases lay outside the gene matches.

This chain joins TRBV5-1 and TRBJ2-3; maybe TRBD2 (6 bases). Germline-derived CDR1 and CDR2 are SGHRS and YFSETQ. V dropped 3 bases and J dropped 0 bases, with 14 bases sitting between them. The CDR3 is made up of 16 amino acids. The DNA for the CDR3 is TGCGCCAGCAGCTGGGGACTGACTCCTAGCACAGATACGCAGTATTTT. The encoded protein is CASSWGLTPSTDTQYF. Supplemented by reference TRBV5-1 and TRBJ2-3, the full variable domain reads KAGVTQTPRYLIKTRGQQVTLSCSPISGHRSVSWYQQTPGQGLQFLFEYFSETQRNKGNFPGRFSGRQFSNSRSEMNVSTLELGDSALYLCASSWGLTPSTDTQYFGPGTRLTVL.

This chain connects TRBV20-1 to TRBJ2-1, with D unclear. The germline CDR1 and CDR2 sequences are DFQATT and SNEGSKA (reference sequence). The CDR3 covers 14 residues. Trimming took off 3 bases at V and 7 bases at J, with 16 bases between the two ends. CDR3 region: CSASPPPEINEQFF. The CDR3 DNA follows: TGCAGTGCTAGTCCCCCGCCAGAGATTAATGAGCAGTTCTTC.

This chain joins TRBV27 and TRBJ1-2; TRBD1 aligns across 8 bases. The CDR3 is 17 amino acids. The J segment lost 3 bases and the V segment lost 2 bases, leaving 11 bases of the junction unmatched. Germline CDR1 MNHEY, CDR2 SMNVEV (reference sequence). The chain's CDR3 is CASSLLYSGGADYGYTF. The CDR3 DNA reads TGTGCCAGCAGTTTACTCTACTCAGGGGGCGCCGACTATGGCTACACCTTC.

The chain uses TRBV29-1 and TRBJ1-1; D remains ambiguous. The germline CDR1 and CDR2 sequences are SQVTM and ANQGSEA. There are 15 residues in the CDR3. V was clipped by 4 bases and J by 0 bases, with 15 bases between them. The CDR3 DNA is TGCAGCGTTGGAACCCCCAGTTATTTGAACACTGAAGCTTTCTTT. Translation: CSVGTPSYLNTEAFF.

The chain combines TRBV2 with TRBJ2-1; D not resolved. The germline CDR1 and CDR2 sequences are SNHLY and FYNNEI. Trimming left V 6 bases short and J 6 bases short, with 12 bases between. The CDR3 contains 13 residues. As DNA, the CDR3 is TGTGCCAGCAGGGCTACGTGGTCCAATGAGCAGTTCTTC. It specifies CASRATWSNEQFF.

The CDR3, as DNA: TGTGCCAGCAGCCCCGGAGGGGACTACGAGCAGTACTTC. Amino acid sequence: CASSPGGDYEQYF. The chain links TRBV5-6 to TRBJ2-7; D is possibly TRBD2 (6 bases). Trimming shortened V by 4 bases and J by 3 bases, and 11 bases separated the two germline ends. This CDR3 comprises 13 residues. CDR1 and CDR2 from the germline V gene are SGHDT and YYEEEE. Based on the CDR3 plus reference TRBV5-6 and TRBJ2-7, the full variable domain is DAGVTQSPTHLIKTRGQQVTLRCSPKSGHDTVSWYQQALGQGPQFIFQYYEEEERQRGNFPDRFSGHQFPNYSSELNVNALLLGDSALYLCASSPGGDYEQYFGPGTRLTVT.

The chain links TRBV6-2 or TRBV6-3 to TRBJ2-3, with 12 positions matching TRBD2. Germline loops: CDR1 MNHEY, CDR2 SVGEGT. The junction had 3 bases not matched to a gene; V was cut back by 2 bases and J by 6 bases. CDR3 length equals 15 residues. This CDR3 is CASSYASGGADTQYF. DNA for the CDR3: TGTGCCAGCAGTTACGCTAGCGGGGGGGCGGATACGCAGTATTTT.